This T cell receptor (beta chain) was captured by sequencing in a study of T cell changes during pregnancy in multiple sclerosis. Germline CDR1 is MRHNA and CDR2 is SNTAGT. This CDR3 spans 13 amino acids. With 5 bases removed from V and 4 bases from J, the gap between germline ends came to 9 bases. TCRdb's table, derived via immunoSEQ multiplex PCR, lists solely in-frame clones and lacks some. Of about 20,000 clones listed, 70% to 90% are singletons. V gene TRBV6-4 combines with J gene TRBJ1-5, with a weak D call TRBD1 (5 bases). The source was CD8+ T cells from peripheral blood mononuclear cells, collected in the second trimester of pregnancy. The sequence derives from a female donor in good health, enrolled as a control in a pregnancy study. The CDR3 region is CASSTGENQPQHF. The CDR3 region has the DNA TGTGCCAGCAGTACAGGAGAGAATCAGCCCCAGCATTTT.